The entry that follows covers one T cell receptor beta chain sequence. The length of the CDR3 is 15 residues. Trimming left V 0 bases short and J 0 bases short, with 6 bases between. Germline V gene data show CDR1 as SGHVS and CDR2 as FQNEAQ. Profiled with immunoSEQ multiplex PCR; TCRdb holds only in-frame clones, not every one. In the table there are about 69,000 clones, over 80% of which are singletons. The sample is drawn from a study of T cell responses to AZD1222 COVID-19 vaccine. V and J are TRBV7-8 and TRBJ1-3; D not certain. The TCR was taken from an adult who received the AZD1222 COVID-19 vaccine. Sequenced material: peripheral blood, taken 28 days after the second AZD1222 dose. The CDR3 nucleotides read TGTGCCAGCAGCTTAGCGAGTCCCTCTGGAAACACCATATATTTT. Translating it yields CASSLASPSGNTIYF. Full variable domain (rest looked up from reference TRBV7-8 and TRBJ1-3): GAGVSQSPRYKVAKRGQDVALRCDPISGHVSLFWYQQALGQGPEFLTYFQNEAQLDKSGLPSDRFFAERPEGSVSTLKIQRTQQEDSAVYLCASSLASPSGNTIYFGEGSWLTVV.